This TCR beta chain appears in the sequencing data of a study of monozygotic twins with inflammatory bowel disease. Study outcomes and limitations: Support was absent for any single strong signal or clonotype linked to IBD. Since immunosuppressive treatments differed, patient repertoires may have gained added variability.

This CDR3 has 15 residues. On this clonotype itself: Its antigen is currently unknown.

UMIs that had a 6-nucleotide sample barcode were put in using template switching. Two nested PCRs, of about 16 and 10 cycles, processed TCRalpha and TCRbeta cDNA. TCRdb reprocessed the 5' RACE reads and stores each CDR3 protein as one record, lacking DNA. Its listing shows fewer than 450,000 distinct CDR3 sequences. J is TRBJ2-3 and V is TRBV12-3 or TRBV12-4; TCRdb's assignment of TRBD1 cannot be checked, as there is no DNA. The clonotype comes from a human donor with ulcerative colitis or Crohn's disease, or a healthy co-twin of an affected twin (not recorded which). Specimen: blood. The chain's CDR3 is CASSRPQAGRDTQYF.